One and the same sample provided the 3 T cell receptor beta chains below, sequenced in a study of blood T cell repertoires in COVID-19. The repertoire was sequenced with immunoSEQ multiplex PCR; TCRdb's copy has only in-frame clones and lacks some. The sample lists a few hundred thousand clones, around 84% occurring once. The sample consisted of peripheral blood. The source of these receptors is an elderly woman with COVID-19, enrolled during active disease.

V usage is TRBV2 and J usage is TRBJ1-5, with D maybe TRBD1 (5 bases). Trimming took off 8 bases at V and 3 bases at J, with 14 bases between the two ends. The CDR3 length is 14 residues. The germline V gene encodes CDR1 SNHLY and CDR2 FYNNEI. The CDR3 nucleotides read TGTGCCAGCGGAGGGGAAATGGACAATCAGCCCCAGCATTTT. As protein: CASGGEMDNQPQHF.

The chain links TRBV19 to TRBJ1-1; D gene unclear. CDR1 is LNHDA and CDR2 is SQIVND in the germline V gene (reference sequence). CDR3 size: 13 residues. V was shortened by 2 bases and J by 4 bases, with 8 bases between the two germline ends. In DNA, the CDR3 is TGTGCCAGTAGTATATATCGCGGCACTGAAGCTTTCTTT. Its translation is CASSIYRGTEAFF.

The CDR3 DNA sequence: TGCGCCAGCAGCTTGGGACAGCTAGTAATTAACTATGGCTACACCTTC. The encoded protein is CASSLGQLVINYGYTF. V is TRBV5-1 and J is TRBJ1-2; D possibly corresponds to TRBD1 (5 bases). This CDR3 is 16 amino acids long. Germline V gene sequence: CDR1 SGHRS, CDR2 YFSETQ. Trimming removed 0 bases from V and 1 base from J, with 13 bases in between.